Described below is a single T cell receptor (beta chain) sequence and its context. No antigen is known for it. No much larger clone exists at a distance of one base, and base qualities are not known. From cysteine to phenylalanine, the CDR3 is 16 amino acids long. Solely the CDR3 DNA is kept, with 48 bases framed from the first base. Per the germline V gene, MNHEY is the CDR1 and SVGAGI is the CDR2. Trimming removed 5 bases from V and 6 bases from J; the gene matches leave 5 bases unexplained. Library preparation used PCR. Data came from an Illumina HiSeq 2500. TCR libraries were prepared with molecular barcoding, using unique molecular identifiers to normalize TCRbeta repertoire quantification. In-frame beta chains were kept once TCRdb had trimmed the public reads at Q25 with fastp and called clones with MiXCR. Rows merge per CDR3 protein into single entries with the most common DNA and genes. The sample records about half a million distinct CDR3 sequences, about an eighth of which are singletons. Approximately 5.4% of the sample is in the top ten clones.

This sample is drawn from a study of T-cell reconstitution after alpha-beta-depleted transplantation in children (dated by TCRdb to the mid-2010s). With respect to the entire study: Using TCR repertoire profiling, the study quantitatively followed how T-cell immune reconstitution unfolded in children after TCRalphabeta/CD19-depleted allogeneic hematopoietic cell transplantation.

The TCR originated in a human donor who donated a stem cell graft to a child with combined immunodeficiency. The material sequenced was PBMCs from the stem cell graft donor, taken from the stem cell graft. Rearrangement joined TRBV6-5 to TRBJ2-2, and 14 junctional nucleotides match TRBD2. CDR3 reads: CASSTSGLAGAGELFF. The DNA sequence is given as TGTGCCAGCAGTACCTCGGGACTAGCGGGAGCCGGGGAGCTGTTTTTT.